This T cell receptor (beta chain) derives from a study of cytomegalovirus exposure and HLA in healthy donors. Study-wide findings and caveats: Researchers catalogued 150 or so TCR beta chains as cytomegalovirus-associated.

In regard to this clone: Its specificity is not known.

Trimming took off 0 bases at V and 5 bases at J, with 10 bases between the two ends. This CDR3 has 14 residues. The germline CDR1 and CDR2 sequences are GTSNPN and SVGIG (reference sequence). Researchers ran the PCR with 60 Vbeta and 13 Jbeta primers. Profiling relied on immunoSEQ multiplex PCR, and the TCRdb table lists in-frame clones only, not all of them. The table has over 50,000 clones, 70% to 85% seen once. This receptor was taken from a man aged 40-50 years in good health and CMV-seronegative. The sequencing input was PBMCs. The V and J genes are TRBV30 and TRBJ1-4; D is uncertain. The CDR3 here is CAWSVEYGNEKLFF. As DNA, the CDR3 is TGTGCCTGGAGTGTTGAGTACGGGAATGAAAAACTGTTTTTT.